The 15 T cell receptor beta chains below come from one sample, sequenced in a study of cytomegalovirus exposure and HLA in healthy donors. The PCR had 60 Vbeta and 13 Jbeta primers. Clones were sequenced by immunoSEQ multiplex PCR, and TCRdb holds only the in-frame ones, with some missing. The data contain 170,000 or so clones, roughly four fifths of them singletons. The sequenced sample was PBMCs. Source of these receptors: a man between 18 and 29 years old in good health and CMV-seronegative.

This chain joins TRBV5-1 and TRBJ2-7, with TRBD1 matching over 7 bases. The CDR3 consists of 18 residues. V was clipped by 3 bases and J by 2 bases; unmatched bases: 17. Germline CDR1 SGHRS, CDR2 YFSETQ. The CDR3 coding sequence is TGCGCCAGCAGCTACACCCTGACCGGGACAGCTAGAACCTACGAGCAGTACTTC. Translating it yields CASSYTLTGTARTYEQYF. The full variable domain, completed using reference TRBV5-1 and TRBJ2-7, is KAGVTQTPRYLIKTRGQQVTLSCSPISGHRSVSWYQQTPGQGLQFLFEYFSETQRNKGNFPGRFSGRQFSNSRSEMNVSTLELGDSALYLCASSYTLTGTARTYEQYFGPGTRLTVT.

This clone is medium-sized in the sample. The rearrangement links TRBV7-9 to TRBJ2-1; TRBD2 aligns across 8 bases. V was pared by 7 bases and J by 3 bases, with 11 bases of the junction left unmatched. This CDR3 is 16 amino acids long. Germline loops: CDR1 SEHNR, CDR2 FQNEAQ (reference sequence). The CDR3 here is CASTLGSGVVYNEQFF. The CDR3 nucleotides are TGTGCCAGCACCCTGGGTAGCGGGGTGGTCTACAATGAGCAGTTCTTC.

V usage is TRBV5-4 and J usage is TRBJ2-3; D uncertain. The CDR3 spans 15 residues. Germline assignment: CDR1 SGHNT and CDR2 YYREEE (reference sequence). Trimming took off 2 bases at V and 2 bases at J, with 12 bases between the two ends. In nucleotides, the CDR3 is TGTGCCAGCAGCTTACATCAGCGCGCCACAGATACGCAGTATTTT. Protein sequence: CASSLHQRATDTQYF. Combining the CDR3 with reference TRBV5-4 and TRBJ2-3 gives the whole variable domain ETGVTQSPTHLIKTRGQQVTLRCSSQSGHNTVSWYQQALGQGPQFIFQYYREEENGRGNFPPRFSGLQFPNYSSELNVNALELDDSALYLCASSLHQRATDTQYFGPGTRLTVL.

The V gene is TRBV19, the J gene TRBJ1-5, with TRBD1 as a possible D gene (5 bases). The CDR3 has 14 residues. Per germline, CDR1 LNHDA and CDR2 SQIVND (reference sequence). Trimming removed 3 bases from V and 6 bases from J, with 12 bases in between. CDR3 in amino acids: CASSMLGAGQPQHF. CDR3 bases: TGTGCCAGTAGTATGTTAGGGGCCGGTCAGCCCCAGCATTTT.

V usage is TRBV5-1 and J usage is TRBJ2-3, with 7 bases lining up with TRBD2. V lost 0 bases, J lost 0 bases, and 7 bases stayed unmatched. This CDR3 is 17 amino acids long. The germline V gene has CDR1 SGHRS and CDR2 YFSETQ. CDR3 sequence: CASSLVASGSSTDTQYF. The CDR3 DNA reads TGCGCCAGCAGCTTGGTGGCTAGCGGTTCGAGCACAGATACGCAGTATTTT.

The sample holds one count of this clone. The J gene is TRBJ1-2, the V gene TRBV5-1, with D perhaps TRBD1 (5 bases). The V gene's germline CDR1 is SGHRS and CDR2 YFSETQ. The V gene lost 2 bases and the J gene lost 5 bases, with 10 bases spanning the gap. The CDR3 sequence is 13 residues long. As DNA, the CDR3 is TGCGCCAGCAGCTTAGAGGGGAGGTATGGCTACACCTTC. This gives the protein CASSLEGRYGYTF.

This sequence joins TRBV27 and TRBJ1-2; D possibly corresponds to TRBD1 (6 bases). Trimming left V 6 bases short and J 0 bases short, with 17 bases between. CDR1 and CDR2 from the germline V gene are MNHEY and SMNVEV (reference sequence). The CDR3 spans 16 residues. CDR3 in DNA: TGTGCCAGCAGGGGGCGGGGGGCGACCGCTAACTATGGCTACACCTTC. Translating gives CASRGRGATANYGYTF.

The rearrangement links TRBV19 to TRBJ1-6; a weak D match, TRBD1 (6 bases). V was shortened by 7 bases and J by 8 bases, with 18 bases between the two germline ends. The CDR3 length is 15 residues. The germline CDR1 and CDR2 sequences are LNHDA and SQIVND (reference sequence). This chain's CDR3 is CASKRVTGNYSPLHF. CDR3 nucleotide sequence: TGTGCCAGTAAACGAGTCACAGGGAATTATTCACCCCTCCACTTT.

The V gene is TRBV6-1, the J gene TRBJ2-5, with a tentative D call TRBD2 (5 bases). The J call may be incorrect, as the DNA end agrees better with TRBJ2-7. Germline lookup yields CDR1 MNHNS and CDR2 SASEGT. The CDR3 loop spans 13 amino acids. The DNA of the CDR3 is TGTGCCAGCAGTGAAGCCGGGATTAGCGAGCAGTACTTC. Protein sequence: CASSEAGISEQYF.

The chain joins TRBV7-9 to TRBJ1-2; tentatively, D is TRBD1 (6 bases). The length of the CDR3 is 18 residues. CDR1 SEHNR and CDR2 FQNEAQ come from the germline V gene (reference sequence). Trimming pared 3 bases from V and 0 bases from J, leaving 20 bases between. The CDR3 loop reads CASSLRAQGPITNYGYTF. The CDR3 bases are TGTGCCAGCAGCTTGAGAGCCCAGGGGCCGATAACTAACTATGGCTACACCTTC.

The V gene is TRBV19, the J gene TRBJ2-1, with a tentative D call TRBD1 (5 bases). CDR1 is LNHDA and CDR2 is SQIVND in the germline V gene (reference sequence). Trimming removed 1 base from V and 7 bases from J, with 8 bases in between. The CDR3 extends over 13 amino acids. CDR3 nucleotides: TGTGCCAGTAGTATAGGGGGCTTAAATGAGCAGTTCTTC. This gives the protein CASSIGGLNEQFF.

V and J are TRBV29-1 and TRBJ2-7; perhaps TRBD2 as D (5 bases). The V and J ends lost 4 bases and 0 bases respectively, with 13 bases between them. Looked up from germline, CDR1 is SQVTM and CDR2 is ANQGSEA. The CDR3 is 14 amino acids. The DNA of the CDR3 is TGCAGCGTTGGGGAGTCAGCGGTCTCCTACGAGCAGTACTTC. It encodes CSVGESAVSYEQYF.

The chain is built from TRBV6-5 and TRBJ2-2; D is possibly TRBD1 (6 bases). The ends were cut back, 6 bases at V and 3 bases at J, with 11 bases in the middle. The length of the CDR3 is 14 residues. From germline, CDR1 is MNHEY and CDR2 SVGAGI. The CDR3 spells CASRSGQYTGELFF. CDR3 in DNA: TGTGCCAGCAGATCGGGACAATACACCGGGGAGCTGTTTTTT.

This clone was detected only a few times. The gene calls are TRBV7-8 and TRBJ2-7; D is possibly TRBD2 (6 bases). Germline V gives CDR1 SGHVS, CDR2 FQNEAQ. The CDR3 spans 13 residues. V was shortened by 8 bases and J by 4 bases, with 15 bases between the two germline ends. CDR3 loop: CASSIAEPYEQYF. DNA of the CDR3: TGTGCCAGCTCAATAGCGGAACCGTACGAGCAGTACTTC.

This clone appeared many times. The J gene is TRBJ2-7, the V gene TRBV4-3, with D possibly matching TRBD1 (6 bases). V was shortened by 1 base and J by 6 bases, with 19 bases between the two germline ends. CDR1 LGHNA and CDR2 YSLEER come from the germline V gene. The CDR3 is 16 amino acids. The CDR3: CASSQGIEQGGREQYF. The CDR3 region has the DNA TGCGCCAGCAGCCAAGGTATCGAACAGGGTGGACGCGAGCAGTACTTC.